This entry lists 16 T cell receptor beta chains sequenced from one sample in a study of shared clonotypes between healthy human individuals. Only in-frame clones appear in the TCRdb table, and some are missing; sequencing was by immunoSEQ multiplex PCR. The table includes 2 million to 2.5 million clones, 93% detected once. The sample consisted of naive CD4+ T cells from PBMCs. Regarding subset: CD45RA+ positively selected. The receptors shown here come from a man in his late teens or twenties in good health. Some clones in this sample may be carry-over from other donors' samples.

The chain uses TRBV10-3 and TRBJ2-3; 8 bases agree with TRBD1. Germline CDR1 is ENHRY and CDR2 is SYGVKD. The CDR3 is made up of 16 amino acids. V was pared by 7 bases and J by 0 bases, with 9 bases of the junction left unmatched. CDR3 amino acids: CAIKNRGFTSTDTQYF. The CDR3 DNA reads as TGTGCCATCAAAAACAGGGGGTTTACTAGCACAGATACGCAGTATTTT.

Remarks on this clone: Different DNA sequences within this sample yield the same CDR3. The CDR3, as DNA: TGTGCCAGCAGTCTCACAGGGCCATATGGCTACACCTTC. This translates into CASSLTGPYGYTF. The chain couples TRBV28 to TRBJ1-2; tentative D call: TRBD1 (6 bases). This CDR3 contains 13 residues. Germline V gene data show CDR1 as MDHEN and CDR2 as SYDVKM. V gave up 5 bases and J gave up 5 bases, with 12 bases separating them.

The sample holds one count of this clone. This chain uses TRBV28 with TRBJ1-5; D is perhaps TRBD1 (6 bases). Per the germline V gene, CDR1 is MDHEN and CDR2 is SYDVKM. The CDR3 is made up of 16 amino acids. The V end was cut by 3 bases, the J end by 2 bases, with 14 bases between. CDR3 coding DNA: TGTGCCAGCAGTTTCCACAGGGTTTCGGGCAATCAGCCCCAGCATTTT. This sequence encodes CASSFHRVSGNQPQHF.

The chain links TRBV28 to TRBJ2-6; D unresolved. The CDR3 is 16 residues long. Germline-derived CDR1 and CDR2 are MDHEN and SYDVKM. Trimming took off 7 bases at V and 4 bases at J, with 17 bases between the two ends. The CDR3 nucleotides are TGTGCCAGCACTCCGAACCGGGCGACCGGGGCCAACGTCCTGACTTTC. Encoded protein: CASTPNRATGANVLTF.

The CDR3 sequence: CASSVATGQYNEQFF. For the CDR3, the DNA is TGTGCCAGCAGCGTAGCTACGGGACAGTACAATGAGCAGTTCTTC. This rearrangement joins TRBV9 to TRBJ2-1; 7 nucleotides align to TRBD1. With V trimmed by 0 bases and J by 4 bases, 4 bases remained unmatched. The CDR3 extends over 15 amino acids. Germline V gene lookup returns CDR1 SGDLS and CDR2 YYNGEE.

This chain joins TRBV25-1 and TRBJ2-1; D gene uncertain. Germline V gene sequence: CDR1 MGHDK, CDR2 SYGVNS. V lost 2 bases to trimming and J lost 6 bases, with 14 bases between them. The CDR3 runs to 15 residues. CDR3 nucleotide sequence: TGTGCCAGCAGTGAAGCCCCCGGGCCACTCAATGAGCAGTTCTTC. Translated: CASSEAPGPLNEQFF.

The chain combines TRBV14 with TRBJ1-4; 9 positions agree with TRBD1. With V trimmed by 1 base and J by 8 bases, 5 bases remained unmatched. The germline V gene has CDR1 SGHDN and CDR2 FVKESK. The CDR3 loop spans 15 amino acids. The CDR3 sequence is CASSQGTGAGEKLFF. CDR3 bases: TGTGCCAGCAGCCAAGGGACAGGGGCAGGCGAAAAACTGTTTTTT.

Remarks on this clone: The same CDR3 is also encoded by other DNA sequences in this sample. The rearrangement uses TRBV28 and TRBJ2-7; D perhaps matches TRBD2 (5 bases). V dropped 9 bases and J dropped 0 bases, with 6 bases sitting between them. The CDR3 loop spans 11 amino acids. From germline, CDR1 is MDHEN and CDR2 SYDVKM. This CDR3 reads CASGSSYEQYF. In DNA form, the CDR3 reads TGTGCCAGTGGGAGCTCCTACGAGCAGTACTTC.

The V and J genes are TRBV7-3 and TRBJ2-3; tentatively, D is TRBD2 (7 bases). CDR3 length: 14 residues. Trimming left V 5 bases short and J 2 bases short, with 11 bases between. Germline CDR1 is SGHTA and CDR2 is FQGTGA. In nucleotides, the CDR3 is TGTGCCAGCAGCGACGCGGGGGCCACAGATACGCAGTATTTT. This sequence encodes CASSDAGATDTQYF.

The rearrangement uses TRBV29-1 and TRBJ1-1, with D hard to call. V was pared by 4 bases and J by 7 bases, with 10 bases between. The CDR3 totals 11 residues. Germline-derived CDR1 and CDR2 are SQVTM and ANQGSEA. CDR3 nucleotides: TGCAGCGTTGGTGTGGCCCATGAAGCTTTCTTT. Amino acid sequence: CSVGVAHEAFF.

V is TRBV4-1 and J is TRBJ1-5; 8 bases are a match to TRBD1. V was clipped by 2 bases and J by 5 bases; unmatched bases: 8. The CDR3 is 16 residues long. Germline assignment: CDR1 MGHRA and CDR2 YSYEKL. CDR3 protein: CASSQMWTGFDQPQHF. The DNA for the CDR3 is TGCGCCAGCAGCCAAATGTGGACAGGGTTTGATCAGCCCCAGCATTTT.

This chain connects TRBV28 to TRBJ2-7, with 10 bases that match TRBD1. This CDR3 contains 17 residues. The V gene's germline CDR1 is MDHEN and CDR2 SYDVKM. V trimming: 6 bases; J trimming: 3 bases; junction bases outside the gene matches: 14. The CDR3 bases are TGTGCCAGCAGCCTGGACCCCGGGACAGGGGTGTTCTACGAGCAGTACTTC. Translating it yields CASSLDPGTGVFYEQYF.

This sequence joins TRBV7-2 and TRBJ2-5; D possibly corresponds to TRBD1 (5 bases). Germline V gene lookup returns CDR1 SGHTA and CDR2 FQGNSA. V gave up 3 bases and J gave up 4 bases, with 9 bases separating them. The CDR3 runs to 13 residues. CDR3 nucleotide sequence: TGTGCCAGCAGCTTTAGGGGTTTAGAGACCCAGTACTTC. This sequence encodes CASSFRGLETQYF.

The rearrangement joins TRBV19 to TRBJ2-1, with 8 bases lining up with TRBD1. J lost 1 base, V lost 10 bases, and 12 bases had no gene match. CDR1 is LNHDA and CDR2 is SQIVND in the germline V gene (reference sequence). This CDR3 spans 16 amino acids. This chain's CDR3 is CANVDRVKGSYNEQFF. The CDR3 nucleotides read TGTGCCAACGTGGACAGGGTGAAGGGTTCCTACAATGAGCAGTTCTTC. Complete variable domain (other parts from reference TRBV19 and TRBJ2-1): DGGITQSPKYLFRKEGQNVTLSCEQNLNHDAMYWYRQDPGQGLRLIYYSQIVNDFQKGDIAEGYSVSREKKESFPLTVTSAQKNPTAFYLCANVDRVKGSYNEQFFGPGTRLTVL.

The chain recombines TRBV7-2 with TRBJ1-4, with D possibly TRBD1 on 6 matching bases. V lost 5 bases and J 5 bases, leaving 9 bases between the germline ends. This CDR3 is 13 amino acids long. Germline V CDR1 and CDR2: SGHTA, FQGNSA. The CDR3 DNA is TGTGCCAGCAGCCCGGACAGAAATGAAAAACTGTTTTTT. Translation: CASSPDRNEKLFF.

The V call is TRBV28, the J call TRBJ2-2, with D possibly being TRBD1 (5 bases). The germline V gene has CDR1 MDHEN and CDR2 SYDVKM. Trimming pared 7 bases from V and 4 bases from J, leaving 19 bases between. The CDR3 sequence is 16 residues long. The CDR3: CASTGKGSRSTGELFF. Written as DNA, the CDR3 is TGTGCCAGCACCGGAAAGGGGTCACGGAGCACCGGGGAGCTGTTTTTT.